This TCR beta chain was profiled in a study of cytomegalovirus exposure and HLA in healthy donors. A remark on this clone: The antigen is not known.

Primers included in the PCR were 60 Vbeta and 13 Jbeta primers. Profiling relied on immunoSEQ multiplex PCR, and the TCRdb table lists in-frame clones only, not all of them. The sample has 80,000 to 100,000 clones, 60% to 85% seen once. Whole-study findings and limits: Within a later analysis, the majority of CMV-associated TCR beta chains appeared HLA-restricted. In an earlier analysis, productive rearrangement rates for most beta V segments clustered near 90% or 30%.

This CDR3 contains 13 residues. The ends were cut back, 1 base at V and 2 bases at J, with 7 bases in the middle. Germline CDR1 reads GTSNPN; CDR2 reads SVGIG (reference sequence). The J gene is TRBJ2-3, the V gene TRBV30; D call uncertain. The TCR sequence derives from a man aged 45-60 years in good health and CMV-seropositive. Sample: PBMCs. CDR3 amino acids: CAWSGTVTDTQYF. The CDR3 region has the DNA TGTGCCTGGAGTGGAACAGTCACAGATACGCAGTATTTT.